This T cell receptor beta chain was captured by sequencing in a study of T cell responses to AZD1222 COVID-19 vaccine. General study points: Repertoires in all cases were sampled only once the peak T cell response had passed. Of the AZD1222 recipients, only five to seven were seropositive at baseline. Recipients of two AZD1222 doses showed rising Spike-specific TCR breadth and depth. Donors were chiefly white British, with a greater number of females, and clonal diversity was perhaps underestimated.

Clones were sequenced by immunoSEQ multiplex PCR, and TCRdb holds only the in-frame ones, with some missing. The data contain 60,000 to 80,000 clones, about 90% of them singletons. The CDR3 runs 13 residues. V gave up 3 bases and J gave up 6 bases, with 14 bases separating them. CDR1 and CDR2 from the germline V gene are SQVTM and ANQGSEA. In this sample, this clone turned up once. Its specificity is not known. The gene calls are TRBV29-1 and TRBJ1-2; D ambiguous. The clonotype originates from an adult in good health. Sequencing was performed on peripheral blood, taken on day 0 of AZD1222 vaccination. The CDR3 DNA reads as TGCAGCGTTGATGTAACGACGGGTGATGGCTACACCTTC. It translates to CSVDVTTGDGYTF.